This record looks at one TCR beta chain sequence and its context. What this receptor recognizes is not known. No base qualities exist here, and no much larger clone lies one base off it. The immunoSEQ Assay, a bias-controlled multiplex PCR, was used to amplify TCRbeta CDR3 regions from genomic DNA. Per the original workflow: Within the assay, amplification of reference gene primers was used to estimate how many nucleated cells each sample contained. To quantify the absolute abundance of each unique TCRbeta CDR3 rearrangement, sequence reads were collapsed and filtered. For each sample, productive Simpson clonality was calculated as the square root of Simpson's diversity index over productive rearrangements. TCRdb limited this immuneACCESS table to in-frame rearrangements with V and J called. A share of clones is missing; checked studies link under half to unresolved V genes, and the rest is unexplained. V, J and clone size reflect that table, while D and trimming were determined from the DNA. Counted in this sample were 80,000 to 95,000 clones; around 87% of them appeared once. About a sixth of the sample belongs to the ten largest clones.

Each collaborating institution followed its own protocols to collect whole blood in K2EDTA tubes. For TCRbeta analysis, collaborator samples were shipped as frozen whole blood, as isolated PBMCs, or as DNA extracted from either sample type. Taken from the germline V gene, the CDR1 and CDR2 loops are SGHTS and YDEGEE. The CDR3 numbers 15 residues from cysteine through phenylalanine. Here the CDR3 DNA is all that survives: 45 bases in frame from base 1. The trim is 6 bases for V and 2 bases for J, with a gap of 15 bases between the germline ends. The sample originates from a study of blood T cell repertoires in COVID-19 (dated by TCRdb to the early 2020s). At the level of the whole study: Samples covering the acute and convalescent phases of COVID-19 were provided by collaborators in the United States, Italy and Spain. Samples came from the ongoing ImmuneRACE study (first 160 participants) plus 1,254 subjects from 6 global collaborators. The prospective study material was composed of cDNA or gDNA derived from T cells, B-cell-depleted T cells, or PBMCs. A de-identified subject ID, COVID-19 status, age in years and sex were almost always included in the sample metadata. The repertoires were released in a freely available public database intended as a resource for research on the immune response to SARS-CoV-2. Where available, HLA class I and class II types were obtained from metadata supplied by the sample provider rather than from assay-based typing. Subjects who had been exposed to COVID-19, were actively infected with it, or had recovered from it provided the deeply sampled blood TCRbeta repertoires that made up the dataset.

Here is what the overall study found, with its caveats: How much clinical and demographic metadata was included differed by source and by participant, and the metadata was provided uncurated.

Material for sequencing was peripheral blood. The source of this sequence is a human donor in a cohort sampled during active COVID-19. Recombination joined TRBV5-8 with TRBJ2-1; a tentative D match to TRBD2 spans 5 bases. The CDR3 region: CASTEGQQPYNEQFF. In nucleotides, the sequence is TGTGCCAGCACCGAGGGCCAGCAGCCCTACAATGAGCAGTTCTTC.